The 10 T cell receptor beta chains presented below share a single source sample, sequenced in a study of blood T cell repertoires in COVID-19 (dated by TCRdb to 2018 to 2020). The method behind the library was the immunoSEQ multiplex PCR assay. This is the immuneACCESS table as TCRdb keeps it, with only in-frame sequences that have V and J called. A part of the clones is gone; compared with another copy, unresolved V genes explain less than half, and the rest is unexplained. The sample contains over 50,000 clones, 91% of them found a single time. The ten biggest clones cover about 6% of the sample. Sequencing input: peripheral blood. These receptors all stem from a man aged 50 to 60 with active COVID-19.

CDR3 coding DNA: TGTGCCAGCAGTTTCAGTGGAGGGAACTATGGCTACACCTTC. Its protein is CASSFSGGNYGYTF. This chain joins TRBV28 and TRBJ1-2; D uncertain. CDR1 and CDR2 (germline): MDHEN, SYDVKM. The CDR3 loop spans 14 amino acids. V was pared by 3 bases and J by 2 bases, with 10 bases between.

The rearrangement joins TRBV19 to TRBJ2-3, with D possibly being TRBD1 (6 bases). The ends were cut back, 3 bases at V and 4 bases at J, with 14 bases in the middle. The CDR3 totals 15 residues. Germline CDR1 LNHDA, CDR2 SQIVND (reference sequence). The CDR3 reads CASSIEGGGADTQYF. CDR3 DNA sequence: TGTGCCAGTAGTATTGAAGGGGGTGGCGCAGATACGCAGTATTTT.

This chain connects TRBV5-1 to TRBJ1-2; TRBD1 matches 8 bases. Trimming took 4 bases from V and 8 from J; bases not matched to a gene: 13. CDR3 length: 15 residues. From germline, CDR1 is SGHRS and CDR2 YFSETQ. CDR3 coding DNA: TGCGCCAGCAGCCCGGAGGGTCAGGGGGCGGAAGGCTACACCTTC. Encoded protein: CASSPEGQGAEGYTF.

The CDR3 DNA follows: TGTGCCAGCAGCTCCGGGACAGGGAATTCACCCCTCCACTTT. It yields the protein CASSSGTGNSPLHF. V gene TRBV7-9 combines with J gene TRBJ1-6, with 9 bases identical to TRBD1. In germline, CDR1 is SEHNR, CDR2 FQNEAQ (reference sequence). The CDR3 length is 14 residues. Trimming at V came to 4 bases and at J to 7 bases, leaving 2 bases not matched to a gene.

J is TRBJ2-7 and V is TRBV6-5, with D perhaps TRBD1 (7 bases). V was pared by 6 bases and J by 5 bases, with 14 bases between. Germline V gene data show CDR1 as MNHEY and CDR2 as SVGAGI. The CDR3 is 13 residues long. CDR3 sequence reads: CASRGTGEDEQYF. CDR3 sequence (DNA): TGTGCCAGCAGGGGTACAGGGGAGGACGAGCAGTACTTC.

This clone was detected a few times. J is TRBJ1-1 and V is TRBV12-3 or TRBV12-4; D gene uncertain. The CDR3 runs 12 residues. V lost 2 bases to trimming and J lost 8 bases, with 9 bases between them. The CDR3 coding sequence is TGTGCCAGCAGTTTAATGCGAAACGAAGCTTTCTTT. Translated: CASSLMRNEAFF.

The rearrangement links TRBV28 to TRBJ1-1; 10 nucleotides match TRBD1. The V gene's germline CDR1 is MDHEN and CDR2 SYDVKM. The junction had 13 bases not matched to a gene; V was cut back by 5 bases and J by 10 bases. The length of the CDR3 is 15 residues. DNA for the CDR3: TGTGCCAGCAGTCAGTCTACCGGGACAGGGGTATCAGCTTTCTTT. This translates into CASSQSTGTGVSAFF.

The rearrangement links TRBV5-4 to TRBJ1-1, with 11 bases matching TRBD1. CDR1 SGHNT and CDR2 YYREEE come from the germline V gene (reference sequence). V shed 1 base, J shed 7 bases, and the junction held 3 bases outside the gene matches. The CDR3 loop spans 14 amino acids. The CDR3, as DNA: TGTGCCAGCAGCTTGCCGGGACAGGGGGGTGAAGCTTTCTTT. It translates to CASSLPGQGGEAFF.

This clone was seen just once. The V call is TRBV7-6, the J call TRBJ2-7; maybe TRBD1 (6 bases). V was clipped by 5 bases and J by 0 bases, with 17 bases between them. The CDR3 length is 16 residues. Germline lookup yields CDR1 SGHVS and CDR2 FNYEAQ. The CDR3 reads CASSPLTAGDSYEQYF. The CDR3 DNA sequence: TGTGCCAGCAGCCCCCTCACGGCAGGGGACTCCTACGAGCAGTACTTC.

The chain couples TRBV6-5 to TRBJ2-3; 10 bases agree with TRBD1. CDR1 is MNHEY, CDR2 SVGAGI, per germline. This CDR3 is 14 amino acids long. V shed 6 bases, J shed 1 base, and the junction held 1 base outside the gene matches. CDR3 in DNA: TGTGCCAGCAGAGACAGGGGGCGCACAGATACGCAGTATTTT. This codes for CASRDRGRTDTQYF.